This T cell receptor (beta chain) was captured by sequencing in a study of STAT3 mutations in large granular lymphocyte leukemia. Study as a whole: More than half of T-LGLL patients received immunosuppressive therapy.

Study-wide points: Samples missed the first appearance of the clone. In some patients, a small highly pathogenic clone possibly went undetected. In T-cell large granular lymphocyte leukemia, about half of patients showed multiple immunodominant subclonotypes.

Regarding this clone: The antigen remains undetermined.

TCRbeta libraries averaged around 42,000 productive templates per sample. Here immunoSEQ multiplex PCR was the method, and the copy in TCRdb shows in-frame clones only, minus some. The table records roughly 46,000 clones, about 81% of them present only once. The source is a human donor with T large granular lymphocyte leukemia. Some clones in this sample may be carry-over from other donors' samples. The sequenced material came from PBMCs.

Here the CDR3 reads CASSLAENTGELFF. For the CDR3, the DNA is TGTGCCAGCAGCTTGGCAGAGAACACCGGGGAGCTGTTTTTT. The chain employs TRBV5-4 and TRBJ2-2; no reliable D call. The CDR3 contains 14 residues. Germline V CDR1 and CDR2: SGHNT, YYREEE (reference sequence). V shed 0 bases and J shed 1 base, with 4 bases lying between them.